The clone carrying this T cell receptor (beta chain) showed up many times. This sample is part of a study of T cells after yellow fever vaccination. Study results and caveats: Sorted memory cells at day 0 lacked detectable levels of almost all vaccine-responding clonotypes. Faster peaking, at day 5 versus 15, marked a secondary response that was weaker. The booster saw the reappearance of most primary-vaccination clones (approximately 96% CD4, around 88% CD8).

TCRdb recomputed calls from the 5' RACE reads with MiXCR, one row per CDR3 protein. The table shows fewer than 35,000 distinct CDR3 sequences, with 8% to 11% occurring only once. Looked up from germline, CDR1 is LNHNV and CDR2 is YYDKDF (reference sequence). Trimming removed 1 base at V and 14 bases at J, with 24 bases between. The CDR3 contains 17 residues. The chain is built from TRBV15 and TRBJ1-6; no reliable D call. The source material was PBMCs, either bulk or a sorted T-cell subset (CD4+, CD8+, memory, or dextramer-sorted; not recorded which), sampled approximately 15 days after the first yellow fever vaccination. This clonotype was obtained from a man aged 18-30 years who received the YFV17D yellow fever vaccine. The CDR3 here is CATSRGQALTYPWTLHF. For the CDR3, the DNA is TGTGCCACCAGCAGAGGCCAGGCCCTCACCTACCCTTGGACCCTCCACTTT.